This T cell receptor beta chain came from a study of OX40 agonist ivuxolimab in advanced cancers. The wider study: Patients took ivuxolimab, an agonistic anti-OX40 (CD134) antibody. Every 2 weeks, patients got intravenous ivuxolimab at one of six dose levels (0.01-10 mg/kg).

The study, taken as a whole, reports: Clonal expansion was among the lowest in partial responders at 0.1-3.0 mg/kg, especially CD8+.

Concerning this clone itself: Its specificity is not known.

Produced via immunoSEQ multiplex PCR; TCRdb's table is partial and in-frame only. The table records over 70,000 clones, over 80% of them present only once. The receptor's source is an adult with an advanced solid tumor such as melanoma, head and neck, liver or kidney cancer. Sequencing used CD4+ or CD8+ T cells sorted from blood, obtained in a trial of the OX40 agonist ivuxolimab.

The CDR3 DNA reads TGTGCCAGCTCACCCGGACAGTCGGATGGCTACACCTTC. Its translation is CASSPGQSDGYTF. The chain joins TRBV18 to TRBJ1-2, with D perhaps matching TRBD1 (6 bases). From germline, CDR1 is KGHSH and CDR2 LQKENI. The CDR3 is made up of 13 amino acids. The V and J ends lost 3 bases and 6 bases respectively, with 11 bases between them.